The 23 T cell receptor beta chains reported below all come from one sample, sequenced in a study of T cell repertoires in cytomegalovirus infection. TCRdb reprocessed the reads via MiXCR and lists one record per CDR3 protein. The data show fewer than 550,000 distinct CDR3 sequences, approximately 17% seen once. Sequences were obtained from CD8+ T cells from PBMCs. The receptors originated from a human donor in good health (CMV status not recorded). Some clones in this sample may be carry-over from other donors' samples.

Concerning this clonotype itself: A read error is possible here, since a much larger clone lies one base away. This likely comes from a read error, as the CDR3 has no conserved phenylalanine or tryptophan at its end. The chain joins TRBV12-3 or TRBV12-4 to TRBJ1-2, with D possibly TRBD1 on 5 matching bases. Trimming took off 6 bases at V and 1 base at J, with 12 bases between the two ends. The CDR3 extends over 14 amino acids. CDR3 in amino acids: CASSPRAYNYGYTL. CDR3 DNA: TGTGCCAGCAGCCCCAGGGCTTATAACTATGGCTACACCTTA.

Details on this clonotype: One junction end disagrees with the germline gene, perhaps due to a read error. The chain combines TRBV11-2 with TRBJ1-2; TRBD1 is a possible D gene (6 bases). CDR3 size: 12 residues. In germline, CDR1 is SGHAT, CDR2 FQNNGV. This CDR3 is CASSFQGSGYNF. In nucleotides, the CDR3 is TGTGCCAGCAGCTTCCAGGGGAGCGGCTACAACTTC.

This clonotype appeared many times. V usage is TRBV7-6 and J usage is TRBJ2-7, with TRBD1 as a possible D gene (6 bases). CDR1 and CDR2 (germline): SGHVS, FNYEAQ. The CDR3 runs 14 residues. The V and J ends lost 6 bases and 0 bases respectively, with 12 bases between them. DNA for the CDR3: TGTGCCAGCAGTATCGGACAGACCTCCTACGAGCAGTACTTC. Its translation: CASSIGQTSYEQYF.

The V gene is TRBV10-3, the J gene TRBJ2-1; D is unclear. V was trimmed by 4 bases and J by 14 bases, leaving 24 bases between them. CDR3 size: 15 residues. CDR1 ENHRY and CDR2 SYGVKD come from the germline V gene. CDR3: CAISVTRGEASSEFF. The DNA for the CDR3 is TGTGCCATCAGTGTCACGCGCGGAGAAGCCAGCAGTGAGTTCTTC.

This chain connects TRBV23-1 to TRBJ2-7, with 7 bases that match TRBD2. TRBV23-1 is flagged as an ORF with uncertain function. This CDR3 spans 15 amino acids. The ends lost 7 bases at V and 0 bases at J; junction bases unmatched: 9. In DNA form, the CDR3 reads TGCGCCAGCACCACACGAGGACTAGACTCCTACGAGCAGTACTTC. Its protein is CASTTRGLDSYEQYF.

The sample holds many counts of this clonotype. The chain uses TRBV7-2 and TRBJ1-2; no clear D. The CDR3 runs 15 residues. Trimming took off 7 bases at V and 8 bases at J, with 23 bases between the two ends. CDR1 SGHTA and CDR2 FQGNSA come from the germline V gene. CDR3 DNA sequence: TGTGCCAGCATCATTCCCGGGGATGCCACGGAGGGCTACACCTTC. Its translation: CASIIPGDATEGYTF.

This clonotype showed up many times. The rearrangement links TRBV12-3 or TRBV12-4 to TRBJ2-1, with a possible D match to TRBD2 (5 bases). Trimming removed 5 bases at V and 0 bases at J, with 11 bases between. The CDR3 loop spans 15 amino acids. The CDR3 DNA follows: TGTGCCAGCAGTCACAGCGGAGACTCCTACAATGAGCAGTTCTTC. This sequence encodes CASSHSGDSYNEQFF.

This clonotype has a handful of counts. This chain uses TRBV7-9 with TRBJ2-5; perhaps TRBD2 as D (6 bases). V dropped 2 bases and J dropped 5 bases, with 15 bases sitting between them. Per the germline V gene, CDR1 is SEHNR and CDR2 is FQNEAQ (reference sequence). The CDR3 consists of 15 residues. CDR3 DNA: TGTGCCAGCAGCTTACCTCGGGGGTACTCGGAGACCCAGTACTTC. Translating it yields CASSLPRGYSETQYF. Full variable domain (missing parts from reference TRBV7-9 and TRBJ2-5): DTGVSQNPRHKITKRGQNVTFRCDPISEHNRLYWYRQTLGQGPEFLTYFQNEAQLEKSRLLSDRFSAERPKGSFSTLEIQRTEQGDSAMYLCASSLPRGYSETQYFGPGTRLLVL.

This clonotype was counted at least ten times. The rearrangement links TRBV19 to TRBJ2-1, with D unresolved. The CDR3 spans 15 residues. In germline, CDR1 is LNHDA, CDR2 SQIVND (reference sequence). Trimming took off 5 bases at V and 0 bases at J, with 11 bases between the two ends. The CDR3 region has the DNA TGTGCCAGTAGTTCGACGGCCAGCTCCTACAATGAGCAGTTCTTC. Its translation: CASSSTASSYNEQFF. Using reference TRBV19 and TRBJ2-1 for the parts outside the CDR3, the full variable domain is DGGITQSPKYLFRKEGQNVTLSCEQNLNHDAMYWYRQDPGQGLRLIYYSQIVNDFQKGDIAEGYSVSREKKESFPLTVTSAQKNPTAFYLCASSSTASSYNEQFFGPGTRLTVL.

This clonotype has a count of ten or more. The chain employs TRBV11-2 and TRBJ1-1; TRBD1 aligns across 8 bases. Germline lookup yields CDR1 SGHAT and CDR2 FQNNGV. The CDR3 runs 18 residues. Trimming took 4 bases from V and 5 from J; bases not matched to a gene: 18. DNA for the CDR3: TGTGCCAGCAGCTCCCAATGGGGACAGGAAGAAAAGGGGACTGAAGCTTTCTTT. Its translation is CASSSQWGQEEKGTEAFF.

This sequence joins TRBV20-1 and TRBJ1-5; D unresolved. Germline V gene lookup returns CDR1 DFQATT and CDR2 SNEGSKA (reference sequence). V lost 0 bases to trimming and J lost 6 bases, with 21 bases between them. The CDR3 has 17 residues. The DNA of the CDR3 is TGCAGTGCTAGAGATTGGCGGAACGCCGAAGGGAGTCAGCCCCAGCATTTT. This codes for CSARDWRNAEGSQPQHF.

V usage is TRBV27 and J usage is TRBJ2-1; unclear D gene. The CDR3 runs to 15 residues. CDR1 and CDR2 (germline): MNHEY, SMNVEV (reference sequence). The V gene lost 2 bases and the J gene lost 4 bases, with 12 bases spanning the gap. CDR3 coding DNA: TGTGCCAGCAGTTTAGGGGTGAAGCCGTACAATGAGCAGTTCTTC. It yields the protein CASSLGVKPYNEQFF.

This clonotype showed up many times. The chain has TRBV7-8 and TRBJ2-2; 11 bases map to TRBD2. The CDR3 is made up of 17 amino acids. CDR1 is SGHVS and CDR2 is FQNEAQ in the germline V gene. The junction had 7 bases not matched to a gene; V was cut back by 1 base and J by 6 bases. CDR3 amino acids: CASSLEVAGGPAGELFF. CDR3 in DNA: TGTGCCAGCAGCTTAGAGGTAGCGGGGGGGCCCGCCGGGGAGCTGTTTTTT.

This clonotype was seen a few times. The chain is built from TRBV6-2 or TRBV6-3 and TRBJ2-1, with 12 bases fitting TRBD2. Trimming took 2 bases from V and 5 from J; bases not matched to a gene: 13. The CDR3 is 19 residues long. CDR1 is MNHEY and CDR2 is SVGEGT in the germline V gene. The CDR3 protein is CASSYSLDRTSGDNNEQFF. The CDR3 bases are TGTGCCAGCAGTTACAGTCTGGATCGGACTAGCGGGGACAACAATGAGCAGTTCTTC.

The table lists this clonotype with many counts. The chain employs TRBV7-2 and TRBJ2-1; D is unresolved. The CDR3 totals 14 residues. Germline V CDR1 and CDR2: SGHTA, FQGNSA. The germline V and J ends were trimmed by 3 bases and 8 bases, with 14 bases remaining between them. CDR3 DNA sequence: TGTGCCAGCAGCTTTCTACTACACCGGGATGAGCAGTTCTTC. This sequence encodes CASSFLLHRDEQFF.

A note on this clonotype: This may stem from a read error, because a much larger clone lies one nucleotide away. V is TRBV19 and J is TRBJ1-4, with D unclear. The CDR3 runs 14 residues. Germline CDR1 LNHDA, CDR2 SQIVND (reference sequence). CDR3 region: CVSSIRRLNEKLFF. In DNA form, the CDR3 reads TGTGTCAGTAGTATAAGACGGCTTAATGAAAAACTGTTTTTT.

With respect to this clonotype: It may be a read error: a sequence one base away is much more abundant. The J gene is TRBJ2-7, the V gene TRBV4-1; D assignment may be TRBD1 or TRBD2 (5 bases each). V lost 1 base, J lost 5 bases, and 15 bases lay in between. This CDR3 is 15 amino acids long. Germline lookup yields CDR1 MGHRA and CDR2 YSYEKL. CDR3 residues: CASSQAKWGSDEQYF. CDR3 in DNA: TGCGCCAGCAGCCAAGCCAAGTGGGGGAGCGACGAGCAGTACTTC.

This clonotype has a count of ten or more. This chain uses TRBV27 with TRBJ2-3, with D possibly being TRBD1 (5 bases). The V gene lost 0 bases and the J gene lost 2 bases, with 15 bases spanning the gap. CDR3 length equals 17 residues. CDR1 and CDR2 (germline): MNHEY, SMNVEV (reference sequence). CDR3 in amino acids: CASSLSSLGPLTDTQYF. In nucleotides, the CDR3 is TGTGCCAGCAGTTTATCGTCGCTGGGGCCACTCACAGATACGCAGTATTTT.

This clonotype has ten or more counts. The V gene is TRBV15, the J gene TRBJ2-1, with D unresolved. The CDR3 consists of 18 residues. V lost 1 base and J 3 bases, leaving 19 bases between the germline ends. Germline lookup yields CDR1 LNHNV and CDR2 YYDKDF (reference sequence). This chain's CDR3 is CATSRALGSRLVYNEQFF. The CDR3 DNA reads as TGTGCCACCAGCAGAGCACTGGGATCTAGATTAGTCTACAATGAGCAGTTCTTC.

Notes on this clonotype: One end of the junction fails to match germline, which may point to a read error. The chain recombines TRBV12-3 or TRBV12-4 with TRBJ2-4; TRBD1 matches at 10 bases. The CDR3 contains 13 residues. The CDR3 region is CASIGTGVNIKYF. For the CDR3, the DNA is TGTGCCAGCATTGGGACAGGGGTAAACATTAAGTACTTC.

The chain uses TRBV7-3 and TRBJ2-1, with 12 bases identical to TRBD2. The CDR3 covers 14 residues. Germline V gene data show CDR1 as SGHTA and CDR2 as FQGTGA. The J segment lost 9 bases and the V segment lost 5 bases, leaving 5 bases of the junction unmatched. The CDR3 reads CASSRTSGNSEQFF. CDR3 bases: TGTGCCAGCAGCCGGACTAGCGGGAATAGTGAGCAGTTCTTC.

The chain combines TRBV12-3 or TRBV12-4 with TRBJ1-3, with D unresolved. The CDR3 is 13 residues long. The V and J ends lost 7 bases and 0 bases respectively, with 7 bases between them. This CDR3 is CASTLASGNTIYF. CDR3 sequence (DNA): TGTGCCAGCACCCTTGCCTCTGGAAACACCATATATTTT.

The V call is TRBV13, the J call TRBJ1-1; D remains unclear. Germline CDR1 and CDR2: PRHDT and FYEKMQ (reference sequence). V was shortened by 5 bases and J by 6 bases, with 10 bases between the two germline ends. The CDR3 has 12 residues. In DNA, the CDR3 is TGTGCCAGCAGCCGGTTTGGGGCTGAAGCTTTCTTT. It specifies CASSRFGAEAFF.